The next 15 T cell receptor beta chains were all read from a single sample in a study of glioma-infiltrating T cells after dendritic cell vaccination. Assay: immunoSEQ multiplex PCR; the TCRdb copy retains only in-frame clones and omits some. The sample shows 95,000 or so clones, about 83% of them seen only once. Sequenced here: blood, sampled before dendritic cell vaccination. These receptor sequences come from a human donor with glioblastoma.

The rearrangement joins TRBV5-1 to TRBJ2-2; weak D call: TRBD2 (6 bases). Trimming took 0 bases from V and 7 from J, leaving 10 bases between them. The CDR3 loop spans 14 amino acids. Germline CDR1 is SGHRS and CDR2 is YFSETQ. CDR3 amino acids: CASSLVGGFGELFF. For the CDR3, the DNA is TGCGCCAGCAGCTTGGTCGGGGGATTCGGGGAGCTGTTTTTT.

This clone was detected once. J is TRBJ1-5 and V is TRBV4-1; D is possibly TRBD1 (5 bases). Per germline, CDR1 MGHRA and CDR2 YSYEKL. V lost 4 bases and J 3 bases, leaving 13 bases between the germline ends. This CDR3 comprises 15 residues. In DNA, the CDR3 is TGCGCCAGCAGCCCCAAAGGGGCCTACAATCAGCCCCAGCATTTT. Encoded protein: CASSPKGAYNQPQHF.

This chain joins TRBV15 and TRBJ1-2; 12 positions agree with TRBD1. CDR1 and CDR2 (germline): LNHNV, YYDKDF (reference sequence). The CDR3 is made up of 15 amino acids. Germline trimming cut 0 bases from V and 7 bases from J; bases unmatched to any gene: 3. CDR3 bases: TGTGCCACCAGCAGAGATTGGGACAGGGGGCTTGGCTACACCTTC. Its translation is CATSRDWDRGLGYTF.

CDR3 loop: CASSQADRTNYGYTF. In nucleotides, the CDR3 is TGCGCCAGCAGCCAAGCTGACAGAACTAACTATGGCTACACCTTC. The chain combines TRBV4-1 with TRBJ1-2, with D possibly TRBD1 on 5 matching bases. CDR1 is MGHRA, CDR2 YSYEKL, per germline. Trimming took off 1 base at V and 0 bases at J, with 9 bases between the two ends. CDR3 length equals 15 residues.

The CDR3 DNA sequence: TGTGCCAGCAGTTACGAGGGGAGGTCCTACGAGCAGTACTTC. This gives the protein CASSYEGRSYEQYF. The chain combines TRBV6-5 with TRBJ2-7, with D maybe TRBD2 (6 bases). The CDR3 has 14 amino acids. In germline, CDR1 is MNHEY, CDR2 SVGAGI. V was pared by 2 bases and J by 1 base, with 9 bases between.

The chain is built from TRBV10-2 and TRBJ1-6; 7 nucleotides agree with TRBD1. CDR3 length: 14 amino acids. After removal of 8 bases from V and 3 bases from J, the junction contained 4 bases not matched to a gene. Germline V gene data show CDR1 as WSHSY and CDR2 as SAAADI. The CDR3 DNA follows: TGCGCCAGCGACACAGGGGACTATAATTCACCCCTCCACTTT. Translated, it gives CASDTGDYNSPLHF.

This chain uses TRBV6-5 with TRBJ1-1; D not certain. Germline V gene sequence: CDR1 MNHEY, CDR2 SVGAGI. V was cut by 6 bases and J by 6 bases, with 14 bases left in between. The CDR3 is 13 residues long. The CDR3 DNA reads TGTGCCAGCAGCCGCCGTTTGGAGTCTGAAGCTTTCTTT. Encoded protein: CASSRRLESEAFF.

V and J are TRBV28 and TRBJ2-7, with D uncertain. The CDR3 consists of 14 residues. CDR1 is MDHEN and CDR2 is SYDVKM in the germline V gene. V lost 6 bases and J lost 0, with 12 bases in between. This CDR3 reads CASSRGVRSYEQYF. As DNA, the CDR3 is TGTGCCAGCAGCCGAGGCGTTCGCTCCTACGAGCAGTACTTC. The full variable domain, rest sourced from reference TRBV28 and TRBJ2-7, is DVKVTQSSRYLVKRTGEKVFLECVQDMDHENMFWYRQDPGLGLRLIYFSYDVKMKEKGDIPEGYSVSREKKERFSLILESASTNQTSMYLCASSRGVRSYEQYFGPGTRLTVT.

J is TRBJ1-4 and V is TRBV6-1; a possible D gene is TRBD1 (5 bases). CDR1 MNHNS and CDR2 SASEGT come from the germline V gene. Trimming pared 5 bases from V and 5 bases from J, leaving 15 bases between. The CDR3 totals 15 residues. The CDR3 loop reads CASSSDIWPNEKLFF. The CDR3 nucleotides read TGTGCCAGCAGTTCGGACATTTGGCCCAATGAAAAACTGTTTTTT.

This sequence joins TRBV7-6 and TRBJ2-2, with 7 bases identical to TRBD2. There are 16 residues in the CDR3. J lost 0 bases, V lost 2 bases, and 3 bases had no gene match. The germline V gene encodes CDR1 SGHVS and CDR2 FNYEAQ. The CDR3 reads CASSLRLATNTGELFF. The CDR3 bases are TGTGCCAGCAGCTTACGACTAGCAACGAACACCGGGGAGCTGTTTTTT.

The J gene is TRBJ2-3, the V gene TRBV7-9; the match to TRBD2 covers 8 bases. This CDR3 comprises 13 residues. The germline V gene encodes CDR1 SEHNR and CDR2 FQNEAQ (reference sequence). The CDR3 DNA reads as TGTGCAGTCCGGGGGGGCCCCGGAGATACGCAGTATTTT. Translated, it gives CAVRGGPGDTQYF.

This rearrangement joins TRBV5-1 to TRBJ2-1; 10 bases are shared with TRBD2. CDR1 and CDR2 from the germline V gene are SGHRS and YFSETQ. V dropped 4 bases and J dropped 7; count of bases not matched to a gene: 8. This CDR3 is built from 15 residues. The CDR3 coding sequence is TGCGCCAGCAGCCTTACCGGGACTAGCGAGAATGAGCAGTTCTTC. This encodes CASSLTGTSENEQFF.

The gene calls are TRBV10-3 and TRBJ1-1; D is perhaps TRBD1 (6 bases). CDR3 length: 16 amino acids. Germline V gene sequence: CDR1 ENHRY, CDR2 SYGVKD. V lost 3 bases, J lost 2 bases, and 16 bases lay in between. CDR3 coding DNA: TGTGCCATCAGTGACCCATCGGGGGGGGCAAACACTGAAGCTTTCTTT. The encoded protein is CAISDPSGGANTEAFF.

The chain combines TRBV5-4 with TRBJ2-7; 7 nucleotides align to TRBD2. This CDR3 contains 16 residues. The germline gives CDR1 SGHNT, CDR2 YYREEE (reference sequence). J gave up 1 base and V 0 bases, and 7 bases lay outside the gene matches. The CDR3 sequence: CASSLGGRDYSYEQYF. As DNA, the CDR3 is TGTGCCAGCAGCTTGGGGGGCAGGGACTATTCCTACGAGCAGTACTTC.

The CDR3 nucleotides are TGTGCCAGTAGTATAGTGGCAGGGGTGGACACCGGGGAGCTGTTTTTT. It specifies CASSIVAGVDTGELFF. The chain has TRBV19 and TRBJ2-2, with D perhaps TRBD1 (6 bases). Trimming cost V 1 base and J 3 bases, with 12 bases left between them. The CDR3 length is 16 residues. Looked up from germline, CDR1 is LNHDA and CDR2 is SQIVND (reference sequence). The whole variable domain, filled in from reference TRBV19 and TRBJ2-2, reads DGGITQSPKYLFRKEGQNVTLSCEQNLNHDAMYWYRQDPGQGLRLIYYSQIVNDFQKGDIAEGYSVSREKKESFPLTVTSAQKNPTAFYLCASSIVAGVDTGELFFGEGSRLTVL.